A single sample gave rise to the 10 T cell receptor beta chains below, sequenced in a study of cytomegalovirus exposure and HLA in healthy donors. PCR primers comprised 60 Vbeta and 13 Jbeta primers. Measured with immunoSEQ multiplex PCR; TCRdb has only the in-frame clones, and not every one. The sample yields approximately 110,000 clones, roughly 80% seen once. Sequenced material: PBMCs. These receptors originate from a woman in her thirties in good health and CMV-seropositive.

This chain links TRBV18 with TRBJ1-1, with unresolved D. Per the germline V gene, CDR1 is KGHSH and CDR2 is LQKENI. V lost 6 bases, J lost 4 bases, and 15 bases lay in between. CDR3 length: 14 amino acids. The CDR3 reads CASSAEVEVTEAFF. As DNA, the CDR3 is TGTGCCAGCTCCGCAGAGGTTGAAGTCACTGAAGCTTTCTTT.

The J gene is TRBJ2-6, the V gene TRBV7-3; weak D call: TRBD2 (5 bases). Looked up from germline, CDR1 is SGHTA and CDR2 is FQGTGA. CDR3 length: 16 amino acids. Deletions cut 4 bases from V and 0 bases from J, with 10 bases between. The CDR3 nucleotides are TGTGCCAGCAGCTACCAGCGGACCTCTGGGGCCAACGTCCTGACTTTC. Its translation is CASSYQRTSGANVLTF.

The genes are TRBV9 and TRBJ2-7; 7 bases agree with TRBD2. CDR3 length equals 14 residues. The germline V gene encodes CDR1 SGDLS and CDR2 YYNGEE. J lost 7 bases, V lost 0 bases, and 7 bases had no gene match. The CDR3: CASSVEGTIGEQYF. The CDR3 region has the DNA TGTGCCAGCAGCGTAGAGGGGACTATAGGGGAGCAGTACTTC.

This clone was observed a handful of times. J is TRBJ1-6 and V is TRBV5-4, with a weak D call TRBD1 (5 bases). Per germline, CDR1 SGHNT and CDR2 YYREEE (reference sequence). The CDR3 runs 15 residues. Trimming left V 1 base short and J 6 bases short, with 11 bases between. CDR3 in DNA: TGTGCCAGCAGCTTGCAGCAGGGACTTAATTCACCCCTCCACTTT. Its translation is CASSLQQGLNSPLHF.

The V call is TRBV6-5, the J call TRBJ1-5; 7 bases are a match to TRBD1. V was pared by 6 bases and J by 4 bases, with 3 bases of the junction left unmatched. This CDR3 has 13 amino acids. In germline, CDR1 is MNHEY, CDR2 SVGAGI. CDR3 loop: CASRGQRNQPQHF. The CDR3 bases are TGTGCCAGCAGGGGACAGAGAAATCAGCCCCAGCATTTT.

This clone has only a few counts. CDR3 protein: CAISESGGWDYGYTF. CDR3 in DNA: TGTGCCATCAGTGAATCCGGGGGGTGGGACTATGGCTACACCTTC. J is TRBJ1-2 and V is TRBV10-3; D may be TRBD1 (5 bases). Trimming removed 3 bases from V and 3 bases from J, with 14 bases in between. Germline CDR1 reads ENHRY; CDR2 reads SYGVKD. The CDR3 is made up of 15 amino acids.

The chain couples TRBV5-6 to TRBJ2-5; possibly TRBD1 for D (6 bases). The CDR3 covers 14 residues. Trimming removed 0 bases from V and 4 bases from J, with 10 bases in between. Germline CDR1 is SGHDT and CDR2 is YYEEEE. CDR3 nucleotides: TGTGCCAGCAGCTTGGGACTCAGGGGAGAGACCCAGTACTTC. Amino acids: CASSLGLRGETQYF. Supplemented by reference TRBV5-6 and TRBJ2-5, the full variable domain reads DAGVTQSPTHLIKTRGQQVTLRCSPKSGHDTVSWYQQALGQGPQFIFQYYEEEERQRGNFPDRFSGHQFPNYSSELNVNALLLGDSALYLCASSLGLRGETQYFGPGTRLLVL.

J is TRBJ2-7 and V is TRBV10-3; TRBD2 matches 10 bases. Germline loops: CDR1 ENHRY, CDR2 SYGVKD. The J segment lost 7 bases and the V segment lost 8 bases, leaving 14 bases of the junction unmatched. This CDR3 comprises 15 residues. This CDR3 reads CAIGDMGLAGDEQYF. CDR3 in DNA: TGTGCCATCGGGGATATGGGCCTAGCGGGAGATGAGCAGTACTTC.

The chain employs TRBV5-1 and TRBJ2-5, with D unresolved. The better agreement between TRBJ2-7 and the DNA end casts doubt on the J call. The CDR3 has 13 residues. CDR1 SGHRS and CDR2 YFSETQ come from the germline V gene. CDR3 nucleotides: TGCGCCAGCGCAACAGCTTCTTCATACGAGCAGTACTTC. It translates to CASATASSYEQYF.

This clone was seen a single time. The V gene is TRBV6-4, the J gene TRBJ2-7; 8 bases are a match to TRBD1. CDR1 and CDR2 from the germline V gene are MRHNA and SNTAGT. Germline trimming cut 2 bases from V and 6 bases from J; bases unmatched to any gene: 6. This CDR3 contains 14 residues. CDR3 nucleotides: TGTGCCAGCAGTGACGTGCCAGGGGGCGCCGAGCAGTACTTC. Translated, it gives CASSDVPGGAEQYF.